What follows are 17 T cell receptor beta chains derived from one specimen sequenced in a study of cytomegalovirus exposure and HLA in healthy donors. This PCR relied on a set of 60 Vbeta primers and 13 Jbeta primers. Libraries were prepared by immunoSEQ multiplex PCR; TCRdb keeps only in-frame clonotypes and omits some of them. In the table there are about 140,000 clones, 60% to 85% of which are singletons. The sequencing input was PBMCs. These receptors all come from a male donor in good health and CMV-seronegative.

This rearrangement joins TRBV4-1 to TRBJ1-2, with 9 bases aligning to TRBD1. V dropped 4 bases and J dropped 4; count of bases not matched to a gene: 7. Germline V gene sequence: CDR1 MGHRA, CDR2 YSYEKL. The CDR3 is 15 amino acids. CDR3 sequence reads: CASSLAGTGIYGYTF. The CDR3 DNA is TGCGCCAGCAGCCTGGCCGGGACAGGGATCTATGGCTACACCTTC.

In its sample, this clone was seen a few times. The V and J genes are TRBV4-1 and TRBJ2-5; TRBD2 might be the D (6 bases). Germline CDR1 MGHRA, CDR2 YSYEKL. V was trimmed by 4 bases and J by 3 bases, leaving 12 bases between them. CDR3 length equals 14 residues. CDR3: CASSLLAEKETQYF. DNA for the CDR3: TGCGCCAGCAGCCTGTTAGCGGAAAAAGAGACCCAGTACTTC.

This clone was seen a single time. The chain links TRBV7-2 to TRBJ1-6, with D maybe TRBD1 (6 bases). The germline V and J ends were trimmed by 7 bases and 0 bases, with 10 bases remaining between them. The germline gives CDR1 SGHTA, CDR2 FQGNSA. The CDR3 totals 15 residues. Written as DNA, the CDR3 is TGTGCCAGCACGTTACAGGGCTCCTATAATTCACCCCTCCACTTT. Translation gives CASTLQGSYNSPLHF. The whole variable domain, remainder taken from reference TRBV7-2 and TRBJ1-6, is GAGVSQSPSNKVTEKGKDVELRCDPISGHTALYWYRQSLGQGLEFLIYFQGNSAPDKSGLPSDRFSAERTGGSVSTLTIQRTQQEDSAVYLCASTLQGSYNSPLHFGNGTRLTVT.

A note on this clone: Its ends do not fully match the called genes, so a read error is possible. The gene calls are TRBV6-4 and TRBJ2-1; a weak D match, TRBD1 (7 bases). The germline CDR1 and CDR2 sequences are MRHNA and SNTAGT. This CDR3 region has 16 residues. CDR3 coding DNA: TGTGCCCGCAGTCTTATGTCAGGGGGGTCCTACAATGAGCAGTTCTTC. Translating gives CARSLMSGGSYNEQFF.

The chain has TRBV6-6 and TRBJ1-1; a weak D match, TRBD1 (6 bases). V was cut by 7 bases and J by 6 bases, with 15 bases left in between. CDR3 length: 13 residues. CDR1 is MNHNY, CDR2 SVGAGI, per germline (reference sequence). The CDR3 spells CASNHLQGSEAFF. CDR3 DNA sequence: TGTGCCAGCAACCACTTACAGGGCTCTGAAGCTTTCTTT.

Worth noting for this clone: At one end, the junction sequence differs from germline, possibly due to a read error. The chain employs TRBV5-1 and TRBJ1-2; D is ambiguous. The CDR3 has 15 amino acids. Per germline, CDR1 SGHRS and CDR2 YFSETQ. The CDR3 DNA is TGCCCCAGCAGCTTGGAGATCCCTACCTCTTATGGCTACACCTTC. It translates to CPSSLEIPTSYGYTF.

V is TRBV5-6 and J is TRBJ2-1; D is possibly TRBD1 (5 bases). Deletions cut 1 base from V and 10 bases from J, with 12 bases between. The CDR3 extends over 13 amino acids. Germline V gene sequence: CDR1 SGHDT, CDR2 YYEEEE. Written as DNA, the CDR3 is TGTGCCAGCAGCTTGTTTAGGGGCGGAGAGCAGTTCTTC. This gives the protein CASSLFRGGEQFF.

This chain uses TRBV5-1 with TRBJ1-5; possible D gene TRBD1, 6 bases. Germline CDR1 SGHRS, CDR2 YFSETQ. This CDR3 region has 15 residues. V was clipped by 4 bases and J by 4 bases, with 15 bases between them. The DNA of the CDR3 is TGCGCCAGCAGCCTACAGGGTACGCGAAATCAGCCCCAGCATTTT. This encodes CASSLQGTRNQPQHF.

The chain carries TRBV7-9 and TRBJ2-1; 12 bases match TRBD2. This CDR3 is 16 amino acids long. The V gene's germline CDR1 is SEHNR and CDR2 FQNEAQ (reference sequence). The trim removed 5 bases at V and 3 bases at J, leaving 5 bases unmatched. The CDR3 region has the DNA TGTGCCAGCAGCGCACTAGCGGGAGGCAGCTACAATGAGCAGTTCTTC. Protein sequence: CASSALAGGSYNEQFF.

This clone came up once. The V and J genes are TRBV7-9 and TRBJ1-5; no reliable D call. V shed 1 base and J shed 4 bases, with 14 bases lying between them. CDR3 length equals 16 residues. Germline-derived CDR1 and CDR2 are SEHNR and FQNEAQ (reference sequence). CDR3 sequence reads: CASSLGHSLSNQPQHF. DNA for the CDR3: TGTGCCAGCAGCTTAGGTCACAGCCTCTCAAATCAGCCCCAGCATTTT.

The chain has TRBV4-3 and TRBJ1-2; 7 bases map to TRBD1. The CDR3 contains 18 residues. V lost 0 bases and J lost 3; bases outside the gene matches: 13. Germline CDR1 and CDR2: LGHNA and YSLEER. CDR3 sequence: CASSQDEEGQTNYYGYTF. As DNA, the CDR3 is TGCGCCAGCAGCCAAGATGAGGAGGGACAGACAAATTACTATGGCTACACCTTC.

The V and J genes are TRBV14 and TRBJ2-3; D possibly corresponds to TRBD1 (5 bases). V was clipped by 5 bases and J by 2 bases, with 17 bases between them. The length of the CDR3 is 16 residues. Germline CDR1 is SGHDN and CDR2 is FVKESK. The chain's CDR3 is CASSGETGPFTDTQYF. CDR3 DNA sequence: TGTGCCAGCAGCGGCGAAACAGGCCCCTTCACAGATACGCAGTATTTT.

This clone was detected a few times. The chain links TRBV5-1 to TRBJ2-2; 8 bases line up with TRBD1. The CDR3 runs 15 residues. Unmatched junction bases numbered 7, after V lost 4 bases and J lost 5 bases. In germline, CDR1 is SGHRS, CDR2 YFSETQ. The CDR3 region has the DNA TGCGCCAGCAGCATCGGTGACAGGGGAACCGGGGAGCTGTTTTTT. Translating it yields CASSIGDRGTGELFF.

About this clone: The same CDR3 can be traced to other DNA sequences in this sample. The V call is TRBV29-1, the J call TRBJ2-7; D uncertain. The CDR3 loop spans 12 amino acids. V shed 5 bases and J shed 5 bases, with 13 bases lying between them. The germline V gene encodes CDR1 SQVTM and CDR2 ANQGSEA. CDR3 sequence: CSVTRRTDEQYF. The CDR3 nucleotides are TGCAGCGTTACCCGCAGAACCGACGAGCAGTACTTC.

This clone appeared a single time. The chain joins TRBV19 to TRBJ2-3; TRBD2 aligns across 14 bases. Germline V gene lookup returns CDR1 LNHDA and CDR2 SQIVND (reference sequence). The CDR3 extends over 19 amino acids. The V gene end was trimmed by 3 bases and the J gene end by 4 bases; junction bases not matched to a gene: 12. The CDR3 DNA sequence: TGTGCCAGTAGTATTCACCGACTAGCGGGGGGGCCCTGGCCAGATACGCAGTATTTT. Encoded protein: CASSIHRLAGGPWPDTQYF. The entire variable domain, with the rest obtained from reference TRBV19 and TRBJ2-3, is as follows: DGGITQSPKYLFRKEGQNVTLSCEQNLNHDAMYWYRQDPGQGLRLIYYSQIVNDFQKGDIAEGYSVSREKKESFPLTVTSAQKNPTAFYLCASSIHRLAGGPWPDTQYFGPGTRLTVL.

The chain couples TRBV19 to TRBJ2-5; 7 nucleotides agree with TRBD2. The CDR3 totals 14 residues. The germline CDR1 and CDR2 sequences are LNHDA and SQIVND (reference sequence). Trimming removed 4 bases from V and 5 bases from J; junction bases left unmatched: 7. The CDR3 nucleotides read TGTGCCAGTAGTACTTCGGGGGGAACGGAGACCCAGTACTTC. The encoded protein is CASSTSGGTETQYF.

The rearrangement joins TRBV25-1 to TRBJ1-3, with TRBD1 matching over 10 bases. CDR1 is MGHDK, CDR2 SYGVNS, per germline. The V gene end was trimmed by 4 bases and the J gene end by 0 bases; junction bases not matched to a gene: 3. CDR3 length equals 16 residues. Here the CDR3 DNA reads TGTGCCAGCAGTGCGGACAGGGGGTACTCTGGAAACACCATATATTTT. It codes for CASSADRGYSGNTIYF.